The 11 T cell receptor beta chains below were found in one sample sequenced in a study of T cells in localized non-small cell lung cancer. Measured with immunoSEQ multiplex PCR; TCRdb has only the in-frame clones, and not every one. The table has approximately 70,000 clones, about four fifths seen once; the top ten hold roughly 4.5%. Here the sequenced sample was PBMCs, taken before any cancer treatment. The receptors originated from a man aged 40-75 years with stage II lung adenocarcinoma.

The DNA of the CDR3 is TGTGCCAGCAGGGCCGGGACAGGGGGCTACAATGAGCAGTTCTTC. Amino acids: CASRAGTGGYNEQFF. The chain uses TRBV5-4 and TRBJ2-1; TRBD1 matches 11 bases. The CDR3 is made up of 15 amino acids. V trimming: 5 bases; J trimming: 3 bases; junction bases outside the gene matches: 4. CDR1 is SGHNT, CDR2 YYREEE, per germline (reference sequence).

In regard to this clone: A much larger clone lies one base from this, so it may be a read error. V is TRBV7-2 and J is TRBJ1-2; unclear D gene. The ends were cut back, 1 base at V and 5 bases at J, with 5 bases in the middle. Germline V gene lookup returns CDR1 SGHTA and CDR2 FQGNSA. The CDR3 contains 12 residues. CDR3 in DNA: TGTGCCAGCAGCTTAGGAGGGTATGGCTACACCTTC. It translates to CASSLGGYGYTF.

The chain combines TRBV27 with TRBJ2-7; D possibly matches TRBD1 or TRBD2 (5 bases each). The CDR3 runs to 11 residues. Germline V gives CDR1 MNHEY, CDR2 SMNVEV (reference sequence). V lost 2 bases and J lost 10, with 9 bases in between. The CDR3 loop reads CASSLRGAQYF. CDR3 bases: TGTGCCAGCAGTTTACGAGGGGCCCAGTACTTC.

This clone was picked up one time. The CDR3 loop reads CASLDRDSISNQPQHF. The CDR3 DNA reads as TGTGCCAGCTTAGACCGGGACAGCATAAGCAATCAGCCCCAGCATTTT. The rearrangement joins TRBV28 to TRBJ1-5, with 7 bases lining up with TRBD1. V was clipped by 8 bases and J by 1 base; unmatched bases: 11. The CDR3 consists of 16 residues. Looked up from germline, CDR1 is MDHEN and CDR2 is SYDVKM.

The rearrangement joins TRBV4-1 to TRBJ2-1; 8 nucleotides line up with TRBD1. CDR3 length equals 15 residues. Losses at the gene ends were 1 base for V and 10 bases for J; bases not matched to a gene: 9. CDR1 and CDR2 (germline): MGHRA, YSYEKL. DNA for the CDR3: TGCGCCAGCAGCCAAGCCGGACAGGGAGTAAAGGAGCAGTTCTTC. Its translation: CASSQAGQGVKEQFF.

The chain couples TRBV18 to TRBJ1-2; possible D gene TRBD1, 6 bases. Germline loops: CDR1 KGHSH, CDR2 LQKENI. The V gene lost 3 bases and the J gene lost 7 bases, with 18 bases spanning the gap. The CDR3 is 15 residues long. CDR3 sequence: CASSPGSGGAGGYTF. The CDR3 nucleotides are TGTGCCAGCTCACCCGGAAGCGGGGGCGCCGGTGGCTACACCTTC.

This clone was found a few times. The chain uses TRBV6-4 and TRBJ2-2, with 7 bases fitting TRBD1. Losses at the gene ends were 6 bases for V and 4 bases for J; bases not matched to a gene: 5. The CDR3 loop spans 14 amino acids. Germline lookup yields CDR1 MRHNA and CDR2 SNTAGT. The CDR3 loop is CASSEDRFTGELFF. DNA for the CDR3: TGTGCCAGCAGCGAGGACAGGTTCACCGGGGAGCTGTTTTTT.

The chain has TRBV7-2 and TRBJ2-7, with TRBD2 identical over 7 bases. The germline V gene has CDR1 SGHTA and CDR2 FQGNSA. V shed 1 base and J 2 bases; nucleotides not matched to a gene: 5. CDR3 length: 15 residues. The DNA for the CDR3 is TGTGCCAGCAGCTTAGTCGGCCTAGCGGCCTACGAGCAGTACTTC. Its translation is CASSLVGLAAYEQYF.

V and J are TRBV6-5 and TRBJ1-1; D is unclear. Trimming removed 2 bases at V and 9 bases at J, with 16 bases between. Germline-derived CDR1 and CDR2 are MNHEY and SVGAGI. The CDR3 has 14 amino acids. In DNA, the CDR3 is TGTGCCAGCAGTTACACCCTGGCAGGAGTTAAAGCTTTCTTT. Its translation: CASSYTLAGVKAFF.

The V call is TRBV6-5, the J call TRBJ2-1; D ambiguous. This CDR3 comprises 13 residues. V dropped 5 bases and J dropped 0 bases, with 5 bases sitting between them. The germline V gene has CDR1 MNHEY and CDR2 SVGAGI. The CDR3 DNA reads as TGTGCCAGCAGTCCTGTCTCCTACAATGAGCAGTTCTTC. Translating it yields CASSPVSYNEQFF.

The chain uses TRBV6-6 and TRBJ1-1; D perhaps matches TRBD1 (5 bases). Germline CDR1 reads MNHNY; CDR2 reads SVGAGI (reference sequence). CDR3 length: 13 residues. V lost 7 bases, J lost 3 bases, and 12 bases lay in between. The CDR3 sequence: CASTFGGDTEAFF. CDR3 coding DNA: TGTGCCAGCACCTTCGGGGGGGACACTGAAGCTTTCTTT.